Listed below are T cell receptor beta chains from one sample, sequenced in a study of identical twins. TCRdb re-analysed the 5' RACE reads in MiXCR, keeping a single row per CDR3 protein. The sample holds 700,000 to 950,000 distinct CDR3 sequences; approximately 13% are singletons and the top ten take about 1.6%. These data also featured in a second study, about yellow fever vaccine responses in identical twins.

The sequencing sample was made of PBMCs. Source of these receptors: a woman under 30 in good health. The CDR3 runs from the conserved cysteine through the conserved F or W. D genes are given only for firm matches. Clone size is given for some rows only: seen once, a few or many times, or a class if the clone is expanded.

DNA | CDR3 | J | size | D | V
TGTGCCAGCAGCTTGGTTACGGGTGTGTACACTGAAGCTTTCTTT | CASSLVTGVYTEAFF | TRBJ1-1 | - | - | TRBV5-4
TGTGCCAGCAGCTTAAGGGGGTTTGCAGATACGCAGTATTTT | CASSLRGFADTQYF | TRBJ2-3 | few | - | TRBV11-2
TGTGCCAGCAGCCAAGGCGAGGGTCGGGGCTACACCTTC | CASSQGEGRGYTF | TRBJ1-2 | many | - | TRBV4-2
TGTGCCAGCAGCCCCCTGGTGGGGGGCGTACGTTCTGGGGCCAACGTCCTGACTTTC | CASSPLVGGVRSGANVLTF | TRBJ2-6 | - | - | TRBV7-3
TGTGCCAGCAGTGAAGAGCGGGGGTCTTACAATGAGCAGTTCTTC | CASSEERGSYNEQFF | TRBJ2-1 | few | TRBD2 | TRBV2
TGTGCCAGCAGTTGGGGGGGGGGTGGCTACACCTTC | CASSWGGGGYTF | TRBJ1-2 | few | - | TRBV12-3/TRBV12-4
TGTGCCAGCAGTGAACCGAGCGGGGACAGCACAGATACGCAGTATTTT | CASSEPSGDSTDTQYF | TRBJ2-3 | few | TRBD2 | TRBV25-1
TGTGCCAGCAGCCAGGGCCCGGCCGCGGGCTACGAGCAGTACTTC | CASSQGPAAGYEQYF | TRBJ2-7 | few | - | TRBV3-1
TGCATGGCGGGAGGGCTACAAGAGACCCAGTACTTC | CMAGGLQETQYF | TRBJ2-5 | few | TRBD2 | TRBV29-1
TGTGCCATCAGTGAGTCGACTAGCGGGGGAATCGAAAATGAGCAGTTCTTC | CAISESTSGGIENEQFF | TRBJ2-1 | - | TRBD2 | TRBV10-3
TGTGCCAGCTCGCCCCCGAATGGGGGAAGCACAGATACGCAGTATTTT | CASSPPNGGSTDTQYF | TRBJ2-3 | - | - | TRBV18
TGCGCCAGCAGCCCTGTTCAGGGTACAACAGATACGCAGTATTTT | CASSPVQGTTDTQYF | TRBJ2-3 | - | - | TRBV5-1
TGTGCCAGCAGCTTAGCCCAGGGGTTTGACGGGGAGCTGTTTTTT | CASSLAQGFDGELFF | TRBJ2-2 | - | - | TRBV7-6
TGCGCCAGCAGCTCCGCGACCTCGAGGTACAATGAGCAGTTCTTC | CASSSATSRYNEQFF | TRBJ2-1 | many | - | TRBV5-1
TGCAGCGTTGAAAAGGGGGGACAGGGGGCTGCGGATACGCAGTATTTT | CSVEKGGQGAADTQYF | TRBJ2-3 | many | TRBD1 | TRBV29-1
TGTGCCAGCAGCCTCGCGGGTGTCGGCTCAGATACGCAGTATTTT | CASSLAGVGSDTQYF | TRBJ2-3 | - | - | TRBV7-2
TGTGCCAGCATTTCCAGAAAATCGAACACTGAAGCTTTCTTT | CASISRKSNTEAFF | TRBJ1-1 | - | - | TRBV12-3/TRBV12-4
TGTGCCAGCAGTTCGGCTGGCGGGACAGGGGACGAGCAGTACTTC | CASSSAGGTGDEQYF | TRBJ2-7 | - | TRBD1 | TRBV28
TGCGCCAGCCGGACTAGCGGGAGTAACGACGAGCAGTACTTC | CASRTSGSNDEQYF | TRBJ2-7 | many | TRBD2 | TRBV5-1
TGCAGTGCTAGTAAACAGGGGGGAGAGACCCAGTACTTC | CSASKQGGETQYF | TRBJ2-5 | many | TRBD1 | TRBV20-1
TGTGCCAGCAGCTTAGCGGGGGCAGGGAAGGAGACCCAGTACTTC | CASSLAGAGKETQYF | TRBJ2-5 | few | - | TRBV7-9
TGTGCCAGCAGTGATGAAGGGTTTTCTCCAGCTTTCTTT | CASSDEGFSPAFF | TRBJ1-1 | few | - | TRBV6-1
TGCAGTGCTAGAGACCTATACCAGGGCGATGAGCAGTTCTTC | CSARDLYQGDEQFF | TRBJ2-1 | - | - | TRBV20-1
TGTGCCAGCAGAGATCCGGGTACCACGCAGTATTTT | CASRDPGTTQYF | TRBJ2-3 | few | - | TRBV2
TGCGCCAGCAGCCCTGGGACGGATACTAACTATGGCTACACCTTC | CASSPGTDTNYGYTF | TRBJ1-2 | few | - | TRBV5-1
TGTGCCAGTAGGCCACAGGGACCCCTCTACGAGCAGTACTTC | CASRPQGPLYEQYF | TRBJ2-7 | few | - | TRBV19
TGTGCCAGCAGCCAAAATGCCGGGACTCGCGAGCAGTACTTC | CASSQNAGTREQYF | TRBJ2-7 | few | - | TRBV3-1
TGTGCCAGCACCCTCCTTCCGGCAGATACGCAGTATTTT | CASTLLPADTQYF | TRBJ2-3 | few | - | TRBV12-3/TRBV12-4
TGTGCCAGCAGTCAGGAGATAAATACGCAGTATTTT | CASSQEINTQYF | TRBJ2-3 | many | - | TRBV12-3/TRBV12-4
TGTGCCAGCAGAGACAAGCGGGAGTCCCCCACAGATACGCAGTATTTT | CASRDKRESPTDTQYF | TRBJ2-3 | - | TRBD2 | TRBV6-1
TGTGCCACCCAGCGGGAGGCTTACAATGAGCAGTTCTTC | CATQREAYNEQFF | TRBJ2-1 | few | TRBD2 | TRBV24-1
TGTGCCAGCAGCCCTACTAGCGGGGGGGCCGGTGAGCAGTTCTTC | CASSPTSGGAGEQFF | TRBJ2-1 | - | TRBD2 | TRBV11-2
TGTGCCAGCAGTTTATCTGAGACTTCCGAGCAGTACTTC | CASSLSETSEQYF | TRBJ2-7 | - | - | TRBV27
TGTGCCAGCAGGTTTGGACTAGGCCCGCAGTTCTTC | CASRFGLGPQFF | TRBJ2-1 | once | TRBD2 | TRBV2
TGTGCCAGCAGTTTATTTTCAGTTACCGGGGAGCTGTTTTTT | CASSLFSVTGELFF | TRBJ2-2 | - | - | TRBV28
TGTGCCAGCACCCCGGGGAGCAGGCTCCTTTATGGCTACACCTTC | CASTPGSRLLYGYTF | TRBJ1-2 | - | - | TRBV3-1
TGTGCCAGCAGTGCTGGGTGGACAGAGGACTACGAGCAGTACTTC | CASSAGWTEDYEQYF | TRBJ2-7 | many | - | TRBV2
TGTGCCAGCAGTTACTCGACTAGCGGCTCCAATGAGCAGTTCTTC | CASSYSTSGSNEQFF | TRBJ2-1 | few | TRBD2 | TRBV6-5
TGTGCCAGCAGTGGGGAGAAAGGGGGACCTAATAATTCACCCCTCCACTTT | CASSGEKGGPNNSPLHF | TRBJ1-6 | - | - | TRBV25-1
TGTGCCAGCAGTGAAGCGTCAGGGTCCTACGAGCAGTACTTC | CASSEASGSYEQYF | TRBJ2-7 | - | - | TRBV2
TGTGCCAGCAGCGAAAGGACAGGGCTAAACACTGAAGCTTTCTTT | CASSERTGLNTEAFF | TRBJ1-1 | - | TRBD1 | TRBV9
TGCGCCAGCAGATCTCCCTACGAGCAGTACTTC | CASRSPYEQYF | TRBJ2-7 | - | - | TRBV10-2
TGTGCCAGCAGTGAAGGCGCCGGGGGGGAGACCCAGTACTTC | CASSEGAGGETQYF | TRBJ2-5 | few | TRBD2 | TRBV25-1
TGTGCCAGCAGCTTGGACAGGACCACTGAAGCTTTCTTT | CASSLDRTTEAFF | TRBJ1-1 | many | - | TRBV5-5
TGTGCCAGCAGCTTAGGACTAAACACGCACGGGACCCAGTACTTC | CASSLGLNTHGTQYF | TRBJ2-5 | few | - | TRBV7-9
TGCGCCAGCAGCCAAGTGGTCAGCTACGAGCAGTACTTC | CASSQVVSYEQYF | TRBJ2-7 | many | - | TRBV4-1